This T cell receptor beta chain is drawn from a study of T cell repertoires in aging, cancer and after chemotherapy. Turning to the study itself: Donors were grouped into six age bands spanning 30 or younger through 70 or older. Roughly 10 million TCR reads made up the full dataset.

TCR beta rearrangements were amplified from peripheral blood genomic DNA. TRB rearrangements spanning V, D and J were amplified using mixed TRB-A/B primers. In TCRdb, the multiplex PCR reads were re-called with MiXCR into one record per CDR3 protein. Of 950 or so distinct CDR3 sequences in the sample, 70% to 90% were seen once. Study observations and caveats: Across the chemotherapy interval, each cancer cohort showed higher median generation probability, suggesting thymic rebound.

Germline values: CDR1 SGHNT, CDR2 YYREEE (reference sequence). The CDR3 runs 12 residues. For this clonotype: Its antigen remains unidentified. The junction shows a germline mismatch at one end, possibly a read error.

Sequencing was carried out using blood. The sequence came from a human donor with a solid tumor. The chain carries TRBV5-4 and TRBJ2-3, with D possibly TRBD2 on 6 matching bases. DNA of the CDR3: TGTGCCAGCAGCCCTGTGCCGGGAGCGGACCATTTT. It encodes CASSPVPGADHF.